This TCR beta chain was identified during a study of T cell repertoires in ileal Crohn's disease. General observations from the study: Sorted CD8 T cells held more high-frequency clones than CD4.

Method: immunoSEQ multiplex PCR; TCRdb's copy keeps in-frame clones and lacks some. The sample records 8,000 or so clones, approximately 85% being singletons. Germline V lookup: CDR1 SGHDT, CDR2 YYEEEE. Trimming cost V 3 bases and J 5 bases; bases outside gene matches: 14. The CDR3 covers 19 residues. Sample time point: inflamed ileum from the surgical specimen. About this clone: No antigen is known for it.

V and J are TRBV5-6 and TRBJ2-2; 12 nucleotides align to TRBD2. This TCR was recovered from an adult with Crohn's disease. The sample taken for sequencing was ileal tissue. Here the CDR3 reads CASSSLSGLAGSLTGELFF. The CDR3 coding sequence is TGTGCCAGCAGCTCCCTGTCAGGACTAGCGGGAAGTTTAACCGGGGAGCTGTTTTTT.